This entry lists 27 T cell receptor beta chains sequenced from one sample in a study of cytomegalovirus exposure and HLA in healthy donors (dated by TCRdb to about 2017). The library came from the immunoSEQ multiplex PCR assay. For the multiplex PCR, a mixture combining 60 forward primers for TCR Vbeta segments and 13 reverse primers for TCR Jbeta segments was used. The table comes from immuneACCESS by way of TCRdb, which keeps in-frame sequences with V and J called. Part of the clones is missing from these tables; in studies checked, under half for an unresolved V gene and the rest for unknown reasons. The sample's table lists a count of about 110,000 clones. The ten biggest clones cover 3% to 4.5% of the sample. The sample was PBMCs. The receptors originated from a man between 18 and 35 years old in good health and CMV-seronegative.

The rearrangement links TRBV2 to TRBJ2-1, with D unclear. Germline values: CDR1 SNHLY, CDR2 FYNNEI. The ends were cut back, 1 base at V and 7 bases at J, with 5 bases in the middle. The CDR3 spans 12 residues. CDR3 region: CASSEGVNEQFF. The CDR3 coding sequence is TGTGCCAGCAGTGAAGGAGTAAATGAGCAGTTCTTC.

The chain couples TRBV15 to TRBJ1-1; D possibly corresponds to TRBD1 (6 bases). CDR3 length: 13 residues. Trimming shortened V by 9 bases and J by 5 bases, and 16 bases separated the two germline ends. The V gene's germline CDR1 is LNHNV and CDR2 YYDKDF (reference sequence). CDR3 in DNA: TGTGCCACTGTCGGGGGAGGGGGTACTGAAGCTTTCTTT. It specifies CATVGGGGTEAFF.

The chain recombines TRBV6-6 with TRBJ1-2; 8 nucleotides align to TRBD1. Germline lookup yields CDR1 MNHNY and CDR2 SVGAGI (reference sequence). The ends lost 6 bases at V and 1 base at J; junction bases unmatched: 7. CDR3 length: 15 amino acids. The CDR3 protein is CASSGTGVINYGYTF. The CDR3 nucleotides read TGTGCCAGCAGCGGGACAGGAGTAATTAACTATGGCTACACCTTC.

The rearrangement links TRBV7-9 to TRBJ2-1, with 13 bases matching TRBD2. The CDR3 runs 16 residues. Germline CDR1 SEHNR, CDR2 FQNEAQ (reference sequence). J was trimmed by 4 bases and V by 5 bases; bases with no gene match: 5. CDR3 amino acids: CASSPWTSGGYNEQFF. The CDR3 region has the DNA TGTGCCAGCAGCCCTTGGACTAGCGGGGGATACAATGAGCAGTTCTTC.

The V gene is TRBV5-4, the J gene TRBJ2-2; 10 positions match TRBD1. The V gene end was trimmed by 4 bases and the J gene end by 5 bases; junction bases not matched to a gene: 2. The V gene's germline CDR1 is SGHNT and CDR2 YYREEE (reference sequence). This CDR3 is 14 amino acids long. This CDR3 is CASSAGQGTGELFF. The DNA of the CDR3 is TGTGCCAGCAGCGCGGGACAGGGGACCGGGGAGCTGTTTTTT.

This chain links TRBV30 with TRBJ1-2; 7 bases align to TRBD1. CDR1 is GTSNPN and CDR2 is SVGIG in the germline V gene (reference sequence). This CDR3 has 12 residues. The V gene end was trimmed by 4 bases and the J gene end by 8 bases; junction bases not matched to a gene: 7. The CDR3 DNA is TGTGCCTGGAACCTCAGGGGGTACGGCTACACCTTC. Amino acid sequence: CAWNLRGYGYTF.

V usage is TRBV2 and J usage is TRBJ2-6, with TRBD1 as a possible D gene (6 bases). Trimming shortened V by 3 bases and J by 0 bases, and 9 bases separated the two germline ends. The CDR3 consists of 16 residues. Looked up from germline, CDR1 is SNHLY and CDR2 is FYNNEI. CDR3 DNA: TGTGCCAGCAGTGAGGACAGCCGCTCTGGGGCCAACGTCCTGACTTTC. This codes for CASSEDSRSGANVLTF.

The chain uses TRBV5-1 and TRBJ1-4, with D perhaps TRBD1 (5 bases). Between the trimmed V and J ends, which lost 7 bases and 2 bases, there was a span of 12 bases. CDR3 size: 14 residues. Germline assignment: CDR1 SGHRS and CDR2 YFSETQ. This CDR3 is CASRREVTNEKLFF. The CDR3 DNA sequence: TGCGCCAGCCGCAGGGAGGTTACTAATGAAAAACTGTTTTTT.

This rearrangement joins TRBV2 to TRBJ1-6; D is undetermined. The V end was cut by 6 bases, the J end by 5 bases, with 14 bases between. The CDR3 totals 15 residues. Germline V gene data show CDR1 as SNHLY and CDR2 as FYNNEI. This chain's CDR3 is CASRMGALDNSPLHF. The CDR3 DNA reads TGTGCCAGCAGGATGGGCGCTCTTGATAATTCACCCCTCCACTTT.

This chain uses TRBV2 with TRBJ1-5, with D tentatively TRBD1 (5 bases). The CDR3 totals 15 residues. CDR1 and CDR2 (germline): SNHLY, FYNNEI. V was clipped by 6 bases and J by 0 bases, with 12 bases between them. DNA of the CDR3: TGTGCCAGCAGAAGACAGAGCAATAGCAATCAGCCCCAGCATTTT. This gives the protein CASRRQSNSNQPQHF.

The V call is TRBV25-1, the J call TRBJ2-7; D uncertain. This CDR3 spans 13 amino acids. In germline, CDR1 is MGHDK, CDR2 SYGVNS. The V end was cut by 3 bases, the J end by 3 bases, with 9 bases between. The CDR3 protein is CASSDQVLYEQYF. The CDR3 region has the DNA TGTGCCAGCAGTGACCAGGTTCTCTACGAGCAGTACTTC.

The CDR3 DNA reads TGTGCCACTCGAAACGGGAAAGGGGGAAGCTCCTACGAGCAGTACTTC. Protein: CATRNGKGGSSYEQYF. V and J are TRBV11-2 and TRBJ2-7; tentatively, D is TRBD1 (6 bases). CDR1 SGHAT and CDR2 FQNNGV come from the germline V gene. Trimming shortened V by 10 bases and J by 0 bases, and 22 bases separated the two germline ends. The CDR3 consists of 16 residues.

V is TRBV2 and J is TRBJ2-1; 7 nucleotides line up with TRBD1. V was pared by 4 bases and J by 12 bases, with 12 bases of the junction left unmatched. Germline V gene sequence: CDR1 SNHLY, CDR2 FYNNEI. The CDR3 has 14 amino acids. CDR3 sequence (DNA): TGTGCCAGCAGTGCTGACAGGGTCCCGGGTGGGCAGTTCTTC. Residues: CASSADRVPGGQFF. The full variable domain, with the rest looked up from reference TRBV2 and TRBJ2-1, is EPEVTQTPSHQVTQMGQEVILRCVPISNHLYFYWYRQILGQKVEFLVSFYNNEISEKSEIFDDQFSVERPDGSNFTLKIRSTKLEDSAMYFCASSADRVPGGQFFGPGTRLTVL.

Concerning this clone: This specimen includes other DNA sequences encoding the same CDR3. The chain couples TRBV15 to TRBJ2-1, with TRBD1 identical over 9 bases. The CDR3 contains 12 residues. Losses at the gene ends were 9 bases for V and 7 bases for J; bases not matched to a gene: 4. Germline-derived CDR1 and CDR2 are LNHNV and YYDKDF (reference sequence). DNA for the CDR3: TGTGCCACTTGGACAGGGGTAAATGAGCAGTTCTTC. This gives the protein CATWTGVNEQFF. Together with reference TRBV15 and TRBJ2-1, the CDR3 gives the full variable domain: DAMVIQNPRYQVTQFGKPVTLSCSQTLNHNVMYWYQQKSSQAPKLLFHYYDKDFNNEADTPDNFQSRRPNTSFCFLDIRSPGLGDTAMYLCATWTGVNEQFFGPGTRLTVL.

This chain uses TRBV6-1 with TRBJ1-2; tentatively, D is TRBD1 (6 bases). Germline CDR1 is MNHNS and CDR2 is SASEGT. The CDR3 covers 16 residues. V lost 0 bases and J 4 bases, leaving 15 bases between the germline ends. This CDR3 reads CASSEAGMTGSYGYTF. The CDR3 region has the DNA TGTGCCAGCAGTGAAGCTGGGATGACAGGATCCTATGGCTACACCTTC.

The V and J genes are TRBV5-1 and TRBJ1-4; D is perhaps TRBD1 (5 bases). The CDR3 sequence is 15 residues long. V was shortened by 4 bases and J by 0 bases, with 10 bases between the two germline ends. Germline V gives CDR1 SGHRS, CDR2 YFSETQ. CDR3 coding DNA: TGCGCCAGCAGCCCCCGGACATCAACTAATGAAAAACTGTTTTTT. Encoded protein: CASSPRTSTNEKLFF.

V and J are TRBV13 and TRBJ1-1, with 7 bases lining up with TRBD1. The germline V gene encodes CDR1 PRHDT and CDR2 FYEKMQ (reference sequence). V was clipped by 6 bases and J by 5 bases; unmatched bases: 6. The length of the CDR3 is 13 residues. CDR3 amino acids: CASRDTGVTEAFF. CDR3 coding DNA: TGTGCCAGCAGAGATACAGGGGTGACTGAAGCTTTCTTT.

V and J are TRBV28 and TRBJ1-3; the match to TRBD1 covers 9 bases. The trim removed 2 bases at V and 0 bases at J, leaving 8 bases unmatched. The CDR3 is 18 residues long. Germline assignment: CDR1 MDHEN and CDR2 SYDVKM. The CDR3: CASSLGGTGINSGNTIYF. The DNA for the CDR3 is TGTGCCAGCAGTTTAGGGGGGACAGGGATTAACTCTGGAAACACCATATATTTT.

CDR3 in amino acids: CASRTRPDVNTEAFF. The CDR3, as DNA: TGTGCCAGCAGGACACGGCCTGACGTTAACACTGAAGCTTTCTTT. This rearrangement joins TRBV7-6 to TRBJ1-1; D remains ambiguous. V lost 6 bases, J lost 2 bases, and 16 bases lay in between. The CDR3 runs 15 residues. Germline V gives CDR1 SGHVS, CDR2 FNYEAQ.

This chain connects TRBV28 to TRBJ1-5; D unclear. The germline CDR1 and CDR2 sequences are MDHEN and SYDVKM. The V and J ends lost 5 bases and 4 bases respectively, with 9 bases between them. This CDR3 comprises 13 residues. The CDR3 DNA sequence: TGTGCCAGCAGTCGTTCCCAGAATCAGCCCCAGCATTTT. Protein sequence: CASSRSQNQPQHF.

This CDR3 is CASSSRSRYEQYF. The CDR3 nucleotides are TGTGCCAGCAGCTCCCGGTCCCGCTACGAGCAGTACTTC. The chain has TRBV5-5 and TRBJ2-7; D is uncertain. The CDR3 totals 13 residues. Trimming took off 3 bases at V and 3 bases at J, with 10 bases between the two ends. The germline V gene encodes CDR1 SGHKS and CDR2 YYEKEE (reference sequence).

The rearrangement links TRBV7-2 to TRBJ1-1, with 10 positions matching TRBD1. J was trimmed by 5 bases and V by 1 base; bases with no gene match: 7. The CDR3 is made up of 16 amino acids. Germline assignment: CDR1 SGHTA and CDR2 FQGNSA. CDR3 loop: CASSLGTGGARTEAFF. CDR3 in DNA: TGTGCCAGCAGCTTAGGGACAGGGGGAGCTCGGACTGAAGCTTTCTTT.

The V and J genes are TRBV4-1 and TRBJ1-5; 10 bases are shared with TRBD1. The CDR3 has 15 residues. The germline V gene has CDR1 MGHRA and CDR2 YSYEKL. J lost 6 bases, V lost 3 bases, and 5 bases had no gene match. The CDR3 coding sequence is TGCGCCAGCAGCCATCTAGGACAGGGGGGTCAGCCCCAGCATTTT. Protein sequence: CASSHLGQGGQPQHF.

The rearrangement links TRBV19 to TRBJ2-6, with 7 nucleotides matching TRBD1. The CDR3 is 15 residues long. J was trimmed by 2 bases and V by 5 bases; bases with no gene match: 3. The germline gives CDR1 LNHDA, CDR2 SQIVND (reference sequence). DNA for the CDR3: TGTGCCAGTAGTCCACAGGGGACTGGGGCCAACGTCCTGACTTTC. The encoded protein is CASSPQGTGANVLTF. Variable domain in full (rest from reference TRBV19 and TRBJ2-6): DGGITQSPKYLFRKEGQNVTLSCEQNLNHDAMYWYRQDPGQGLRLIYYSQIVNDFQKGDIAEGYSVSREKKESFPLTVTSAQKNPTAFYLCASSPQGTGANVLTFGAGSRLTVL.

The rearrangement links TRBV18 to TRBJ1-2, with TRBD1 as a possible D gene (5 bases). Deletions cut 3 bases from V and 7 bases from J, with 12 bases between. There are 13 residues in the CDR3. The germline V gene encodes CDR1 KGHSH and CDR2 LQKENI. CDR3 loop: CASSPQGDGGYTF. Written as DNA, the CDR3 is TGTGCCAGCTCACCTCAGGGTGATGGTGGCTACACCTTC.

This chain uses TRBV7-8 with TRBJ2-7; D not certain. CDR1 and CDR2 (germline): SGHVS, FQNEAQ. The germline V and J ends were trimmed by 1 base and 4 bases, with 5 bases remaining between them. The CDR3 runs 12 residues. The CDR3 bases are TGTGCCAGCAGCTTAGGAGATTACGAGCAGTACTTC. Protein sequence: CASSLGDYEQYF.

V gene TRBV27 combines with J gene TRBJ1-1, with 7 bases lining up with TRBD1. The germline V gene encodes CDR1 MNHEY and CDR2 SMNVEV (reference sequence). V was clipped by 3 bases and J by 11 bases; unmatched bases: 18. The CDR3 runs 16 residues. CDR3 sequence: CASSLRTGTADTRAFF. The CDR3 nucleotides read TGTGCCAGCAGTTTGCGGACCGGGACAGCAGACACCCGGGCTTTCTTT.